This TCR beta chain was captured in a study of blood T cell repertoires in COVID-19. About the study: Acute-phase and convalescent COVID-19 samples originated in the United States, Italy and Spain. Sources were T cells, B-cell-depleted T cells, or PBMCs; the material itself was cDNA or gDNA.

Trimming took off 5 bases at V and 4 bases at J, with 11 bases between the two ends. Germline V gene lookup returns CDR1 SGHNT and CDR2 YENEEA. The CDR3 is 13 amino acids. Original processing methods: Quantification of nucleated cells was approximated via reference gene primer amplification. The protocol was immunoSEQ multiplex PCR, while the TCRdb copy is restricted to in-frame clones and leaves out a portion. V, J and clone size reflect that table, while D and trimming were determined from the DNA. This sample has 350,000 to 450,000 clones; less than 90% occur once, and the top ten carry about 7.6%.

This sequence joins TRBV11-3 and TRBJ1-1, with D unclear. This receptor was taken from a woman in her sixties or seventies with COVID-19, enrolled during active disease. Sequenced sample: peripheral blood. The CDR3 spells CASSPPRVTEAFF. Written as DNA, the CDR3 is TGTGCCAGCAGCCCCCCCCGGGTCACTGAAGCTTTCTTT.